These 16 T cell receptor beta chains originate from one sample sequenced in a study of blood T cell repertoires in COVID-19. Clones were read by immunoSEQ multiplex PCR, and TCRdb kept only the in-frame ones, dropping some. The sample comprises approximately 240,000 clones, less than 85% of which are singletons, and 4.9% rests with the top ten. Material: peripheral blood. The receptors originated from an elderly woman with active or convalescent COVID-19.

This chain connects TRBV24-1 to TRBJ2-7; D remains ambiguous. The ends were cut back, 3 bases at V and 4 bases at J, with 9 bases in the middle. The CDR3 runs 13 residues. Germline V CDR1 and CDR2: KGHDR, SFDVKD. The CDR3 DNA reads TGTGCCACCAGTGATACCACCTATTACGAGCAGTACTTC. Its translation is CATSDTTYYEQYF.

V usage is TRBV12-3 or TRBV12-4 and J usage is TRBJ1-1; D unresolved. This CDR3 contains 13 residues. Deletions cut 0 bases from V and 5 bases from J, with 7 bases between. The CDR3: CASSLAAWTEAFF. For the CDR3, the DNA is TGTGCCAGCAGTTTAGCGGCTTGGACTGAAGCTTTCTTT.

This clone came up once. V is TRBV6-5 and J is TRBJ1-3, with D maybe TRBD1 (6 bases). The CDR3 totals 15 residues. V lost 6 bases to trimming and J lost 0 bases, with 12 bases between them. From germline, CDR1 is MNHEY and CDR2 SVGAGI. In DNA, the CDR3 is TGTGCCAGCAGCCCCGACAGGAGCTCTGGAAACACCATATATTTT. The encoded protein is CASSPDRSSGNTIYF.

This rearrangement joins TRBV5-1 to TRBJ2-2; D gene unclear. The V gene's germline CDR1 is SGHRS and CDR2 YFSETQ. The CDR3 totals 14 residues. The V gene lost 7 bases and the J gene lost 1 base, with 11 bases spanning the gap. CDR3 amino acids: CASRSVLNTGELFF. The CDR3 DNA reads TGCGCCAGCCGATCGGTTCTGAACACCGGGGAGCTGTTTTTT.

This clone was found a few times. The CDR3 protein is CASSRSDSLNTEAFF. CDR3 coding DNA: TGCGCCAGCAGCCGCTCGGACAGCCTGAACACTGAAGCTTTCTTT. The chain uses TRBV4-1 and TRBJ1-1, with a weak D call TRBD1 (6 bases). This CDR3 has 15 amino acids. CDR1 and CDR2 from the germline V gene are MGHRA and YSYEKL. V was trimmed by 4 bases and J by 0 bases, leaving 12 bases between them.

The gene calls are TRBV4-1 and TRBJ1-2; D ambiguous. The CDR3 spans 15 residues. Germline V gene sequence: CDR1 MGHRA, CDR2 YSYEKL. The V gene lost 0 bases and the J gene lost 8 bases, with 16 bases spanning the gap. This CDR3 is CASSQDYPGPAGYTF. The CDR3 nucleotides read TGCGCCAGCAGCCAAGATTATCCAGGCCCGGCGGGCTACACCTTC.

V is TRBV7-2 and J is TRBJ1-1; D uncertain. The CDR3 is 15 residues long. Looked up from germline, CDR1 is SGHTA and CDR2 is FQGNSA. The ends were cut back, 1 base at V and 2 bases at J, with 11 bases in the middle. CDR3 amino acids: CASSLDAVLNTEAFF. CDR3 coding DNA: TGTGCCAGCAGCTTAGATGCGGTATTAAACACTGAAGCTTTCTTT.

V usage is TRBV3-1 (or the pseudogene TRBV3-2) and J usage is TRBJ2-5, with D tentatively TRBD2 (6 bases). The germline CDR1 and CDR2 sequences are LGHDT and YNNKEL (reference sequence). There are 15 residues in the CDR3. Trimming stripped 4 bases from V and 4 bases from J, with 16 bases between. CDR3 protein: CASSPNRPGGETQYF. DNA for the CDR3: TGTGCCAGCAGCCCGAACCGCCCCGGGGGAGAGACCCAGTACTTC.

This clone has more than one count but fewer than ten. The chain has TRBV27 and TRBJ1-2; tentative D call: TRBD1 (6 bases). The germline CDR1 and CDR2 sequences are MNHEY and SMNVEV (reference sequence). The CDR3 has 14 residues. The germline V and J ends were trimmed by 2 bases and 7 bases, with 14 bases remaining between them. CDR3 nucleotides: TGTGCCAGCAGTTTACGGGACATGGGGGTTGGCTACACCTTC. Amino acid sequence: CASSLRDMGVGYTF.

The V and J genes are TRBV7-2 and TRBJ1-6, with 7 bases matching TRBD1. This CDR3 is built from 15 residues. V was pared by 5 bases and J by 3 bases, with 4 bases of the junction left unmatched. The germline V gene encodes CDR1 SGHTA and CDR2 FQGNSA. DNA for the CDR3: TGTGCCAGCAGCATACAGGGGATCTATAATTCACCCCTCCACTTT. Protein sequence: CASSIQGIYNSPLHF.

This clone is a singleton in its sample. V gene TRBV2 combines with J gene TRBJ1-5, with 9 bases aligning to TRBD1. Germline values: CDR1 SNHLY, CDR2 FYNNEI. The trim removed 8 bases at V and 6 bases at J, leaving 5 bases unmatched. The CDR3 loop spans 13 amino acids. CDR3 region: CASDRGYGQPQHF. The CDR3 nucleotides are TGTGCCAGCGACAGGGGGTATGGTCAGCCCCAGCATTTT.

The chain recombines TRBV5-8 with TRBJ2-5; 7 nucleotides align to TRBD1. Germline V CDR1 and CDR2: SGHTS, YDEGEE. The CDR3 length is 16 residues. V lost 3 bases to trimming and J lost 7 bases; unmatched junction nucleotides: 15. The CDR3 reads CASSSPGQVVSGTQYF. The CDR3 DNA reads as TGTGCCAGCAGCTCACCCGGACAGGTGGTCTCAGGGACCCAGTACTTC.

In its sample, this clone was seen a few times. The chain employs TRBV7-9 and TRBJ2-2, with D perhaps TRBD1 (5 bases). Trimming cost V 5 bases and J 5 bases, with 18 bases left between them. The CDR3 extends over 16 amino acids. Germline lookup yields CDR1 SEHNR and CDR2 FQNEAQ (reference sequence). The CDR3 DNA follows: TGTGCCAGCAGCCTAAGACAGATCCGAACAACCGGGGAGCTGTTTTTT. Translating it yields CASSLRQIRTTGELFF.

The chain joins TRBV3-1 (or the pseudogene TRBV3-2) to TRBJ1-6, with TRBD1 as a possible D gene (5 bases). There are 16 residues in the CDR3. V dropped 5 bases and J dropped 0 bases, with 11 bases sitting between them. Germline CDR1 and CDR2: LGHDT and YNNKEL (reference sequence). The CDR3 loop reads CASSSRQSSYNSPLHF. For the CDR3, the DNA is TGTGCCAGCAGCTCGCGACAGAGCTCCTATAATTCACCCCTCCACTTT.

The chain combines TRBV3-1 (or the pseudogene TRBV3-2) with TRBJ2-7; D is unresolved. Trimming pared 4 bases from V and 0 bases from J, leaving 4 bases between. The CDR3 extends over 12 amino acids. Germline CDR1 reads LGHDT; CDR2 reads YNNKEL (reference sequence). The CDR3 loop reads CASSRSSYEQYF. The CDR3 coding sequence is TGTGCCAGCAGCCGGAGCTCCTACGAGCAGTACTTC.

This clone was counted only a few times. The CDR3 sequence is CASSLVVSSGNTIYF. In DNA, the CDR3 is TGTGCCAGCAGCTTGGTTGTCAGCTCTGGAAACACCATATATTTT. V gene TRBV5-6 combines with J gene TRBJ1-3; D remains ambiguous. Deletions cut 0 bases from V and 0 bases from J, with 7 bases between. Germline-derived CDR1 and CDR2 are SGHDT and YYEEEE. This CDR3 is built from 15 residues.